This TCR beta chain was found in a study of CD8+ T cells in alopecia areata. This CDR3 is 14 amino acids long. Germline V gives CDR1 MNHEY, CDR2 SMNVEV (reference sequence). V lost 6 bases and J lost 2; bases outside the gene matches: 6. Reverse transcribed after extraction, RNA yielded cDNA as the sequencing template. Sequencing used immunoSEQ multiplex PCR; TCRdb keeps in-frame clones, though not all of them. The sample holds 150,000 to 200,000 clones, about 60% seen once. This specimen consisted of CD4+ T cells sorted from blood, obtained at week 0. The V call is TRBV27, the J call TRBJ2-7; 8 bases are shared with TRBD1. This sequence was found in a human donor with alopecia areata. The CDR3 nucleotides are TGTGCCAGCAGCTCGGACAGGGCCCCCTACGAGCAGTACTTC. Its translation is CASSSDRAPYEQYF.